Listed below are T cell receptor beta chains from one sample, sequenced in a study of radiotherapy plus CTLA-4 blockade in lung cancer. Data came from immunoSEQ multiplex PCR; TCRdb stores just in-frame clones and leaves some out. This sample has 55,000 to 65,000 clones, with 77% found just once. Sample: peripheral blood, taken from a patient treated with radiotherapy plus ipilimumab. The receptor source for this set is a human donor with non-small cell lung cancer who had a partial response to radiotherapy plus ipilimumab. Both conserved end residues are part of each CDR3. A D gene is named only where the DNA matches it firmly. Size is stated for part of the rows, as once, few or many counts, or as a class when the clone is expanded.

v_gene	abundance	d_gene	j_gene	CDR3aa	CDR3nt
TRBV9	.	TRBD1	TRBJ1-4	CASSPGTGVEKLFF	TGTGCCAGCAGCCCCGGGACAGGGGTTGAAAAACTGTTTTTT
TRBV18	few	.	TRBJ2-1	CASSPGEFDEQFF	TGTGCCAGCTCCCCCGGGGAATTCGATGAGCAGTTCTTC
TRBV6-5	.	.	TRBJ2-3	CASSYWQAADTQYF	TGTGCCAGCAGTTACTGGCAGGCCGCAGATACGCAGTATTTT
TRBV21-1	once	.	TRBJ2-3	CASSKEEDRGPGDTQYF	TGTGCCAGCAGCAAAGAGGAGGACAGGGGGCCGGGAGATACGCAGTATTTT
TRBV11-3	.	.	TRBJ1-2	CASSLDDGNGYTF	TGTGCCAGCAGCTTGGACGACGGGAATGGCTACACCTTC
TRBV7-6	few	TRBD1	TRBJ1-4	CASRRYQGANEKLFF	TGTGCCAGCAGACGATATCAGGGGGCTAATGAAAAACTGTTTTTT
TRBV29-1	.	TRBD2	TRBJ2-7	CSVRGGAAWEQYF	TGCAGCGTCCGCGGGGGGGCGGCTTGGGAGCAGTACTTC
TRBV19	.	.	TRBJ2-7	CASSPGQIYYEQYF	TGTGCCAGTAGTCCGGGACAAATTTACTACGAGCAGTACTTC
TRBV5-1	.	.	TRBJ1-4	CASSPAVIGAGEKLFF	TGCGCCAGCAGCCCCGCAGTGATAGGGGCAGGGGAAAAACTGTTTTTT
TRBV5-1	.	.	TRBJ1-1	CASSLERIPGEAFF	TGCGCCAGCAGCTTAGAGAGGATTCCCGGTGAAGCTTTCTTT
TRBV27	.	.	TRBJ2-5	CASSLWAQETQYF	TGTGCCAGCAGTTTGTGGGCCCAAGAGACCCAGTACTTC